This T cell receptor (beta chain) was sequenced in a study of T-cell reconstitution after alpha-beta-depleted transplantation in children. Regarding the study as a whole: Among T cells one year after transplant, newly produced cells accounted for most counts and diversity. Recipient T cells and thymic progenitors that survived were the source of the high TCRbeta diversity seen at day 60 in some patients.

The CDR3 is 18 residues long. Looked up from germline, CDR1 is SGHKS and CDR2 is YYEKEE (reference sequence). Trimming left V 4 bases short and J 1 base short, with 21 bases between. This clonotype was found many times. Its antigen is unknown. TCRbeta library preparation incorporated unique molecular identifiers. TCRdb processed the PCR reads anew with MiXCR; each CDR3 protein has one entry. The repertoire consists of approximately 170,000 distinct CDR3 sequences, with approximately 12% occurring once and the leading ten covering roughly 13%. This receptor was identified in a boy aged 2 to 10 with acute myeloid leukemia, due to receive a stem cell transplant. This chain uses TRBV5-5 with TRBJ2-1; possibly TRBD1 or TRBD2 for D (5 bases each). The sequencing used PBMCs, collected before TCRalphabeta/CD19-depleted stem cell transplant. CDR3 nucleotide sequence: TGTGCCAGCAGCGTAGGCTCCCAGGGAGAGAGGTCCTACAATGAGCAGTTCTTC. Translated, it gives CASSVGSQGERSYNEQFF.